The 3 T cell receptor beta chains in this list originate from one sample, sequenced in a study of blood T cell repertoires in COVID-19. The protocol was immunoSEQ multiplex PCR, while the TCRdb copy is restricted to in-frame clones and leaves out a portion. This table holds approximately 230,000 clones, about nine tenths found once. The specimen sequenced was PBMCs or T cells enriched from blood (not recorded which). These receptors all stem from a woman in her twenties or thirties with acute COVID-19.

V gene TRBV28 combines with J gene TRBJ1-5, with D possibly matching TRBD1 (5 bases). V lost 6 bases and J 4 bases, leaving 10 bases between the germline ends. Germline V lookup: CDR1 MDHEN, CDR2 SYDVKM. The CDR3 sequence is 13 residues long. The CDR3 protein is CASRLGGNQPQHF. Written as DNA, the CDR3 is TGTGCCAGCAGACTCGGGGGGAATCAGCCCCAGCATTTT.

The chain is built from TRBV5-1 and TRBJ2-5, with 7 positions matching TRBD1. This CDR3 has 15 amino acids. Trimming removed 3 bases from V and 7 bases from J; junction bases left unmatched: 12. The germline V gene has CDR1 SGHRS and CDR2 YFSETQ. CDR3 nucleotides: TGCGCCAGCAGCTCTGGGACAGTTGGAACCGGGACCCAGTACTTC. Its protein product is CASSSGTVGTGTQYF. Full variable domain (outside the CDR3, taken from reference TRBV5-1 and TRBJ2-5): KAGVTQTPRYLIKTRGQQVTLSCSPISGHRSVSWYQQTPGQGLQFLFEYFSETQRNKGNFPGRFSGRQFSNSRSEMNVSTLELGDSALYLCASSSGTVGTGTQYFGPGTRLLVL.

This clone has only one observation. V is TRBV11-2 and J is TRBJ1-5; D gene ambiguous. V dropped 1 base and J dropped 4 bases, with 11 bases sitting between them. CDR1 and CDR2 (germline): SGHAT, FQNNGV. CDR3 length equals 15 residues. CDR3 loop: CASSLGPRWNQPQHF. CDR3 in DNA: TGTGCCAGCAGCTTAGGGCCCCGATGGAATCAGCCCCAGCATTTT.